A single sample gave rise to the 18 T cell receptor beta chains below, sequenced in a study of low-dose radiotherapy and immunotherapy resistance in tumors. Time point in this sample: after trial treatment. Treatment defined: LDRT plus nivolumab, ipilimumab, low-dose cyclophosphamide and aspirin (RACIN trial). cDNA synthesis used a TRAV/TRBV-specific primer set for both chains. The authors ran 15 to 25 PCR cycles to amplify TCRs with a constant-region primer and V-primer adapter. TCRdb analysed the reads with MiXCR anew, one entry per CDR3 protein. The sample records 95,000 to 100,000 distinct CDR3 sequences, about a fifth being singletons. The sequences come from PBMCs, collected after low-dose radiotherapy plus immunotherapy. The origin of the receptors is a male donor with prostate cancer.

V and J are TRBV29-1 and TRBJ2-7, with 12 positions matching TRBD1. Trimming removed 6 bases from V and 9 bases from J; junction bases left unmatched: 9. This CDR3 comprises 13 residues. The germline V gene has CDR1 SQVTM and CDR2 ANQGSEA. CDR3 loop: CSVRDRGPDVQYF. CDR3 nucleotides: TGCAGCGTCCGGGACAGGGGGCCTGATGTGCAGTACTTC.

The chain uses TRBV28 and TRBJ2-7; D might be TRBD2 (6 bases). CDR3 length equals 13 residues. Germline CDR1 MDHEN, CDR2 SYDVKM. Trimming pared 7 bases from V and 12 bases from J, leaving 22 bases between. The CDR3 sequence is CASTPGRGERVYF. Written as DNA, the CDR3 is TGTGCCAGCACCCCAGGGCGGGGAGAGCGGGTGTACTTC.

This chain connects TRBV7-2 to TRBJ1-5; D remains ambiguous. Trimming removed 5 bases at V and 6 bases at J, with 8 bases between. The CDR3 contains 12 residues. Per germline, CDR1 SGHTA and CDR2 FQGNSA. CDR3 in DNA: TGTGCCAGCAGCCTGTATTCTCAGCCCCAGCATTTT. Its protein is CASSLYSQPQHF.

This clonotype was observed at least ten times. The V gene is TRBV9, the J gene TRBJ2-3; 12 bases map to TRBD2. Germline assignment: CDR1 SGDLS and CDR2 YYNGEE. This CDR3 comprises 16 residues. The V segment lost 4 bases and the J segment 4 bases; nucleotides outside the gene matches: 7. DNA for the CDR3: TGTGCCAGCAGCATACTAGCGGGGGGCCTGTCAGATACGCAGTATTTT. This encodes CASSILAGGLSDTQYF.

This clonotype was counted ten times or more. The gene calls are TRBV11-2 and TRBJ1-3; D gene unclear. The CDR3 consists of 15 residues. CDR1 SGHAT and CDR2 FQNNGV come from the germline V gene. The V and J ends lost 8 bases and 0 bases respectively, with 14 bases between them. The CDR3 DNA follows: TGTGCCAGCCGAAAGACTGGACGCTCTGGAAACACCATATATTTT. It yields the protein CASRKTGRSGNTIYF.

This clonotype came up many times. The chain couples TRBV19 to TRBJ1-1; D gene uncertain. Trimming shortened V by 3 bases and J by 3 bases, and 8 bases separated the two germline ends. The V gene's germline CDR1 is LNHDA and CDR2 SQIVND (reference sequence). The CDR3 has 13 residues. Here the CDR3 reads CASSMWDYTEAFF. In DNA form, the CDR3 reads TGTGCCAGTAGTATGTGGGATTACACTGAAGCTTTCTTT.

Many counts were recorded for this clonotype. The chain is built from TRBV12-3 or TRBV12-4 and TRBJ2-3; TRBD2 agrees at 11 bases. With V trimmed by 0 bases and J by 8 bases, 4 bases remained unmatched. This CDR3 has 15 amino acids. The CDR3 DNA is TGTGCCAGCAGTTTAGCTAGCGGGGGGGCCAGTACGCAGTATTTT. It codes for CASSLASGGASTQYF.

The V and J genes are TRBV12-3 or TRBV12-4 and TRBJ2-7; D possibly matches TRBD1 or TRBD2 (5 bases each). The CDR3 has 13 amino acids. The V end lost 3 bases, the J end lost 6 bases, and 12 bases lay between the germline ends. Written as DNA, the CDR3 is TGTGCCAGCAGTTTTCGGGGCCCCTCCGAGCAGTACTTC. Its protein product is CASSFRGPSEQYF.

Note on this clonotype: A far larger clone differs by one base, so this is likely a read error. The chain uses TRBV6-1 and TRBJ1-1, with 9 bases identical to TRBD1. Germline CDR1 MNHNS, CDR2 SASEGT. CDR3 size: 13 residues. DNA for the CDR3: TGTGCCAACAGTTTTCGACAGGGGGCTGAAGCTTTCTTT. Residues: CANSFRQGAEAFF.

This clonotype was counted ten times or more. The CDR3 coding sequence is TGTGCCAGCAGCAAGCGGGACAGGGGTGGTACGCAGTATTTT. Its protein is CASSKRDRGGTQYF. The chain combines TRBV7-6 with TRBJ2-3; 10 bases are a match to TRBD1. The CDR3 contains 14 residues. Germline lookup yields CDR1 SGHVS and CDR2 FNYEAQ. Trimming cost V 5 bases and J 8 bases; bases outside gene matches: 7.

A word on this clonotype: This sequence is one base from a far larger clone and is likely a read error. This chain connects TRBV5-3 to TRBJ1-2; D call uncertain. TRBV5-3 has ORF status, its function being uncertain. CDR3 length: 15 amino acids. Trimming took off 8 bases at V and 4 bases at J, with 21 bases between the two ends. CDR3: CASSQLTRLGYGYTF. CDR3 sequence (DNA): TGTGCCAGCAGCCAACTGACGAGGCTCGGCTATGGCTACACCTTC.

The CDR3 loop reads CASRLHASLGNQPQHF. DNA of the CDR3: TGTGCCAGCCGGCTCCATGCCTCCTTGGGCAATCAGCCCCAGCATTTT. J is TRBJ1-5 and V is TRBV6-1; D is undetermined. The ends were cut back, 8 bases at V and 2 bases at J, with 19 bases in the middle. This CDR3 comprises 16 residues. Germline V gives CDR1 MNHNS, CDR2 SASEGT.

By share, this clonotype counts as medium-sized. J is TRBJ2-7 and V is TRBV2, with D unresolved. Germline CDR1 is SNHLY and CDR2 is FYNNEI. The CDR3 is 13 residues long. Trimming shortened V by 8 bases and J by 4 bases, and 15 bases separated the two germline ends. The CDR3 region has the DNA TGTGCCAGCGGTGCCACAGAAATGTACGAGCAGTACTTC. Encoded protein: CASGATEMYEQYF.

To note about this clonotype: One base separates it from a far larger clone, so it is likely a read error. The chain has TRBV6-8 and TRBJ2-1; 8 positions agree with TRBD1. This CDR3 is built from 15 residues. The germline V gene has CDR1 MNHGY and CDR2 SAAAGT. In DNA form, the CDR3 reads TGTGCCATCTCTCCTGACAGGGGACGCAACAATAAGCAGTTCTTC. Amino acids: CAISPDRGRNNKQFF.

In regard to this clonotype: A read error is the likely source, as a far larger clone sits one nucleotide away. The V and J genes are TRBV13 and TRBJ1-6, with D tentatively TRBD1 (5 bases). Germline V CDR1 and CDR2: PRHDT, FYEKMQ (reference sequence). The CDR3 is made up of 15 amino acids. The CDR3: CVSSLALRDNSPLHF. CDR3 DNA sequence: TGTGTCAGCAGCTTGGCCCTCAGGGATAATTCACCCCTCCACTTT.

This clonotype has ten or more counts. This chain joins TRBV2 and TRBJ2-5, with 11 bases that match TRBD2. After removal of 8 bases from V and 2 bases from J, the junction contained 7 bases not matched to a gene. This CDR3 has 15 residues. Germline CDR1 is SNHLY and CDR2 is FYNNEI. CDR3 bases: TGTGCCAGCGGCAAGGGACTAGCGGATCAAGAGACCCAGTACTTC. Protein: CASGKGLADQETQYF.

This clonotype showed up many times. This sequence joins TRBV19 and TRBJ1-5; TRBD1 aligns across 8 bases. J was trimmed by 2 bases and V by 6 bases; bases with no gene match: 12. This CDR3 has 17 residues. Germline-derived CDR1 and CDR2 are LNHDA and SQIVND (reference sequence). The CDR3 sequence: CASRDQYRGMGNQPQHF. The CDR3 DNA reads TGTGCCAGTAGGGACCAATACAGGGGGATGGGCAATCAGCCCCAGCATTTT.

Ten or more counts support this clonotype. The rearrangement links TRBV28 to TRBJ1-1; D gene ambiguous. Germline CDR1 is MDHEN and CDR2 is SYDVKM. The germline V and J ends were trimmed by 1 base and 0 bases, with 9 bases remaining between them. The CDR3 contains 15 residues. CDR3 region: CASSLSGTMNTEAFF. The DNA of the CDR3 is TGTGCCAGCAGTTTATCGGGCACCATGAACACTGAAGCTTTCTTT.